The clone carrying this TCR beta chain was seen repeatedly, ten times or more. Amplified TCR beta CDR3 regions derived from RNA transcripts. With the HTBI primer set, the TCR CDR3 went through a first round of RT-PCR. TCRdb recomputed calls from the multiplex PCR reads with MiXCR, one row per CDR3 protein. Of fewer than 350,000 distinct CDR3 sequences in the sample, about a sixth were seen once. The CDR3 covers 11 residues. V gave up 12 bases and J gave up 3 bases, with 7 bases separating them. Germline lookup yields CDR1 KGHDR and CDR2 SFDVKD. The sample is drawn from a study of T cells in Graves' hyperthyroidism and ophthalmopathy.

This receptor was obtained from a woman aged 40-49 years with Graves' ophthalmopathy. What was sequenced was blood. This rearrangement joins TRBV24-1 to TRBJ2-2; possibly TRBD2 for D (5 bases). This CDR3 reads CASGDTGELFF. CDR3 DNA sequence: TGTGCCTCCGGGGACACCGGGGAGCTGTTTTTT.